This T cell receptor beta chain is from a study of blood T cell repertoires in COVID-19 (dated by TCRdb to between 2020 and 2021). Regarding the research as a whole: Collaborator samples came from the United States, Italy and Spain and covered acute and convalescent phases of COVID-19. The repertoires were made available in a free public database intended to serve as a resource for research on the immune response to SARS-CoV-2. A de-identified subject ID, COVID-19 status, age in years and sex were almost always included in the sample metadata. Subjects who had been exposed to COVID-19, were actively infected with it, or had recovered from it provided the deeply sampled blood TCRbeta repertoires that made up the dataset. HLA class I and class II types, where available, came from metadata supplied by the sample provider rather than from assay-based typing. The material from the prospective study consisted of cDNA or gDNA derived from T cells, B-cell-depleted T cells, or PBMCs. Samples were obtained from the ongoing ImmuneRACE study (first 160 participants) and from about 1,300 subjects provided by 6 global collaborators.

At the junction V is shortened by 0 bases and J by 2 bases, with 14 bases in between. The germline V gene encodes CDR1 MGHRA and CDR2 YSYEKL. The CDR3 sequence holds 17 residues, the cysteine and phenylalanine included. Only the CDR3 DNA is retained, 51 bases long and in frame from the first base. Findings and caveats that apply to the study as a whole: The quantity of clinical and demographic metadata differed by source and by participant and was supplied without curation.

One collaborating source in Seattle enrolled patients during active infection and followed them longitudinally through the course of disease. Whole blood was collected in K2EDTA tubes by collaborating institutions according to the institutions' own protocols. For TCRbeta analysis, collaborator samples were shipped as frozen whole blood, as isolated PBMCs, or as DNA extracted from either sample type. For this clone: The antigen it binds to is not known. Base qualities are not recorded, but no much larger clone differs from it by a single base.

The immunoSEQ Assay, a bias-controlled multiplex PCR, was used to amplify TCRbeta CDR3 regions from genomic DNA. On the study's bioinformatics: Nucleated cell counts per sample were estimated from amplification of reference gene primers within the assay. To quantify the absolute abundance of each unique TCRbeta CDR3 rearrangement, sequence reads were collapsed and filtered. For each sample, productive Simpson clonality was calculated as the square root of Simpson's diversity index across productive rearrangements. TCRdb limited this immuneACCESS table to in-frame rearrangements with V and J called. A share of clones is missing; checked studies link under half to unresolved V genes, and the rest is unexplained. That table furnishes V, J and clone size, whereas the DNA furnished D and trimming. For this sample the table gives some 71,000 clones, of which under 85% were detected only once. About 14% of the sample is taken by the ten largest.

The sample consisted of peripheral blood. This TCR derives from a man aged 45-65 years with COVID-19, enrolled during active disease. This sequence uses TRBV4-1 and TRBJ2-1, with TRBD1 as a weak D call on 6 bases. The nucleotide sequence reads TGCGCCAGCAGCCAAGATCTTGGGGGCCGCACCTACAATGAGCAGTTCTTC. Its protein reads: CASSQDLGGRTYNEQFF.